The 31 T cell receptor beta chains in this list originate from one sample, sequenced in a study of shared clonotypes between healthy human individuals. CD8 cells regarded as naive lacked CD45RO, were positively chosen for CCR7, and omitted terminally differentiated effector memory CD45RA+ cells. Generated by immunoSEQ multiplex PCR, the TCRdb table keeps only in-frame clones and is missing some. The sample lists over 2,000,000 clones, roughly 95% occurring once. The sample was naive CD8+ T cells from PBMCs. These receptors originate from a man between 18 and 35 years old in good health. Some clones in this sample may be carry-over from other donors' samples.

This chain links TRBV25-1 with TRBJ2-5; unclear D gene. Trimming cost V 6 bases and J 0 bases, with 14 bases left between them. CDR1 is MGHDK, CDR2 SYGVNS, per germline. This CDR3 spans 15 amino acids. CDR3 nucleotides: TGTGCCAGCAGCGGCCTTGGTGGGTACCAAGAGACCCAGTACTTC. This encodes CASSGLGGYQETQYF. Using reference TRBV25-1 and TRBJ2-5 for the parts outside the CDR3, the full variable domain is EADIYQTPRYLVIGTGKKITLECSQTMGHDKMYWYQQDPGMELHLIHYSYGVNSTEKGDLSSESTVSRIRTEHFPLTLESARPSHTSQYLCASSGLGGYQETQYFGPGTRLLVL.

The chain combines TRBV27 with TRBJ2-7; D is unclear. V was pared by 3 bases and J by 2 bases, with 11 bases between. This CDR3 contains 14 residues. CDR1 is MNHEY and CDR2 is SMNVEV in the germline V gene (reference sequence). DNA for the CDR3: TGTGCCAGCAGTTTTCGGTCCAACGCCTACGAGCAGTACTTC. Its protein product is CASSFRSNAYEQYF.

This chain joins TRBV27 and TRBJ2-3; TRBD2 aligns across 14 bases. In germline, CDR1 is MNHEY, CDR2 SMNVEV (reference sequence). The J segment lost 3 bases and the V segment lost 5 bases, leaving 16 bases of the junction unmatched. This CDR3 is built from 20 residues. The CDR3 nucleotides are TGTGCCAGCAGTAGCACCACCCCCGGGACTAGCGGGAGCTTTACAGATACGCAGTATTTT. This gives the protein CASSSTTPGTSGSFTDTQYF.

The chain combines TRBV4-3 with TRBJ2-7, with a possible D match to TRBD2 (5 bases). The CDR3 is made up of 15 amino acids. The V end lost 1 base, the J end lost 4 bases, and 14 bases lay between the germline ends. Germline V gene sequence: CDR1 LGHNA, CDR2 YSLEER. CDR3 in amino acids: CASSQVRGSLYEQYF. CDR3 bases: TGCGCCAGCAGCCAAGTCCGAGGGTCTCTGTACGAGCAGTACTTC.

V gene TRBV18 combines with J gene TRBJ2-1; TRBD2 agrees at 9 bases. CDR1 is KGHSH and CDR2 is LQKENI in the germline V gene. Trimming removed 6 bases from V and 4 bases from J; junction bases left unmatched: 10. The CDR3 consists of 16 residues. The CDR3 is CASSPPTSGFYNEQFF. The CDR3 DNA reads as TGTGCCAGCTCGCCCCCGACTAGCGGTTTTTACAATGAGCAGTTCTTC.

The chain has TRBV19 and TRBJ1-4; no clear D. This CDR3 spans 14 amino acids. Germline V gene lookup returns CDR1 LNHDA and CDR2 SQIVND (reference sequence). Trimming took 0 bases from V and 8 from J, leaving 10 bases between them. The CDR3 sequence is CASSIDATVEKLFF. In DNA, the CDR3 is TGTGCCAGTAGTATAGATGCGACGGTCGAAAAACTGTTTTTT.

This chain connects TRBV19 to TRBJ1-1; a weak D match, TRBD1 (5 bases). The CDR3 contains 13 residues. CDR1 LNHDA and CDR2 SQIVND come from the germline V gene (reference sequence). Trimming pared 3 bases from V and 4 bases from J, leaving 9 bases between. The CDR3 sequence is CASSMGVGTEAFF. The CDR3 DNA is TGTGCCAGTAGTATGGGGGTCGGCACTGAAGCTTTCTTT. Filled out from reference TRBV19 and TRBJ1-1, the complete variable domain reads DGGITQSPKYLFRKEGQNVTLSCEQNLNHDAMYWYRQDPGQGLRLIYYSQIVNDFQKGDIAEGYSVSREKKESFPLTVTSAQKNPTAFYLCASSMGVGTEAFFGQGTRLTVV.

The chain links TRBV7-9 to TRBJ1-4, with D unclear. The V gene lost 3 bases and the J gene lost 3 bases, with 11 bases spanning the gap. This CDR3 is built from 15 residues. CDR1 and CDR2 from the germline V gene are SEHNR and FQNEAQ (reference sequence). The CDR3 region is CASSLNAASNEKLFF. CDR3 bases: TGTGCCAGCAGCTTGAATGCCGCGTCTAATGAAAAACTGTTTTTT. Based on the CDR3 plus reference TRBV7-9 and TRBJ1-4, the full variable domain is DTGVSQNPRHKITKRGQNVTFRCDPISEHNRLYWYRQTLGQGPEFLTYFQNEAQLEKSRLLSDRFSAERPKGSFSTLEIQRTEQGDSAMYLCASSLNAASNEKLFFGSGTQLSVL.

The V gene is TRBV4-2, the J gene TRBJ1-5, with unresolved D. This CDR3 comprises 15 residues. Between the trimmed V and J ends, which lost 1 base and 6 bases, there was a span of 13 bases. The germline V gene encodes CDR1 LGHNA and CDR2 YNFKEQ. The DNA of the CDR3 is TGTGCCAGCAGCCAAGTAGTCGGGGTTCGTCAGCCCCAGCATTTT. This gives the protein CASSQVVGVRQPQHF.

This clone was detected once. The chain is built from TRBV2 and TRBJ2-7; no clear D. In germline, CDR1 is SNHLY, CDR2 FYNNEI. The CDR3 is 15 amino acids. The V gene lost 4 bases and the J gene lost 2 bases, with 15 bases spanning the gap. CDR3 bases: TGTGCCAGCAGTGCCGCCGTTCCGAGGCCCTACGAGCAGTACTTC. Protein: CASSAAVPRPYEQYF.

This sequence joins TRBV2 and TRBJ2-7; D is uncertain. Germline V lookup: CDR1 SNHLY, CDR2 FYNNEI. Trimming took 4 bases from V and 3 from J, leaving 7 bases between them. The CDR3 is made up of 12 amino acids. CDR3 amino acids: CASSARHYEQYF. The CDR3 DNA is TGTGCCAGCAGTGCACGTCACTACGAGCAGTACTTC.

The chain employs TRBV23-1 and TRBJ2-2; D remains ambiguous. TRBV23-1 belongs to the ORF category, with a function that is uncertain. Trimming stripped 2 bases from V and 6 bases from J, with 19 bases between. CDR3 length: 17 amino acids. The CDR3: CASSQPEMGRNAGELFF. The CDR3 DNA reads as TGCGCCAGCAGTCAACCCGAGATGGGCAGAAACGCCGGGGAGCTGTTTTTT.

This chain uses TRBV9 with TRBJ1-4, with 8 bases that match TRBD1. In germline, CDR1 is SGDLS, CDR2 YYNGEE. V was clipped by 4 bases and J by 1 base; unmatched bases: 6. This CDR3 has 16 residues. CDR3 DNA: TGTGCCAGCAGCTCCGGACAGGGAGGAACTAATGAAAAACTGTTTTTT. As protein: CASSSGQGGTNEKLFF.

The V gene is TRBV7-9, the J gene TRBJ2-7, with no clear D. The CDR3 contains 15 residues. The V and J ends lost 5 bases and 0 bases respectively, with 14 bases between them. The V gene's germline CDR1 is SEHNR and CDR2 FQNEAQ (reference sequence). Here the CDR3 DNA reads TGTGCCAGCAGCGGCGGTCCCCAAGCCTCCTACGAGCAGTACTTC. It specifies CASSGGPQASYEQYF.

The V and J genes are TRBV29-1 and TRBJ2-2; D is perhaps TRBD1 (6 bases). CDR1 is SQVTM and CDR2 is ANQGSEA in the germline V gene. The CDR3 covers 17 residues. V lost 4 bases, J lost 6 bases, and 24 bases lay in between. The CDR3 nucleotides are TGCAGCGTTGTATTAAGGGACACCCAACGGTTGGCCGGGGAGCTGTTTTTT. It codes for CSVVLRDTQRLAGELFF.

This clone appeared a single time. The rearrangement uses TRBV5-1 and TRBJ1-1; TRBD1 aligns across 7 bases. V shed 2 bases and J 1 base; nucleotides not matched to a gene: 8. The germline gives CDR1 SGHRS, CDR2 YFSETQ. The CDR3 totals 16 residues. CDR3 residues: CASSLTLTGWNTEAFF. The CDR3 DNA reads as TGCGCCAGCAGCTTAACTCTGACAGGGTGGAACACTGAAGCTTTCTTT. The full variable domain, rest sourced from reference TRBV5-1 and TRBJ1-1, is KAGVTQTPRYLIKTRGQQVTLSCSPISGHRSVSWYQQTPGQGLQFLFEYFSETQRNKGNFPGRFSGRQFSNSRSEMNVSTLELGDSALYLCASSLTLTGWNTEAFFGQGTRLTVV.

V is TRBV15 and J is TRBJ1-1; no firm D call. Trimming left V 3 bases short and J 6 bases short, with 5 bases between. This CDR3 has 11 amino acids. Germline V gene sequence: CDR1 LNHNV, CDR2 YYDKDF (reference sequence). The CDR3 region has the DNA TGTGCCACCAGCAGTCGATCTGAAGCTTTCTTT. Its translation: CATSSRSEAFF.

This sequence joins TRBV5-1 and TRBJ2-7; TRBD1 or TRBD2 may be the D gene (5 bases each). This CDR3 region has 16 residues. Germline-derived CDR1 and CDR2 are SGHRS and YFSETQ. V lost 3 bases and J lost 0, with 16 bases in between. DNA for the CDR3: TGCGCCAGCAGCTGGGTCCCCGGGGCCTCCTCCTACGAGCAGTACTTC. Its translation is CASSWVPGASSYEQYF.

The V call is TRBV5-5, the J call TRBJ2-7; 9 nucleotides line up with TRBD1. Trimming took 3 bases from V and 5 from J; bases not matched to a gene: 3. Germline assignment: CDR1 SGHKS and CDR2 YYEKEE (reference sequence). The CDR3 is made up of 13 amino acids. Here the CDR3 reads CASSWDRADEQYF. Written as DNA, the CDR3 is TGTGCCAGCAGCTGGGACAGGGCGGACGAGCAGTACTTC. Full variable domain (missing parts from reference TRBV5-5 and TRBJ2-7): DAGVTQSPTHLIKTRGQQVTLRCSPISGHKSVSWYQQVLGQGPQFIFQYYEKEERGRGNFPDRFSARQFPNYSSELNVNALLLGDSALYLCASSWDRADEQYFGPGTRLTVT.

This rearrangement joins TRBV19 to TRBJ1-1; D gene unclear. CDR1 and CDR2 (germline): LNHDA, SQIVND (reference sequence). The germline V and J ends were trimmed by 6 bases and 0 bases, with 11 bases remaining between them. The length of the CDR3 is 14 residues. The CDR3 loop reads CASRSPGMNTEAFF. Written as DNA, the CDR3 is TGTGCCAGTAGATCCCCCGGGATGAACACTGAAGCTTTCTTT.

The chain joins TRBV10-3 to TRBJ2-7, with TRBD1 matching 10 bases. Germline CDR1 is ENHRY and CDR2 is SYGVKD. Losses at the gene ends were 3 bases for V and 7 bases for J; bases not matched to a gene: 12. The CDR3 length is 16 residues. The CDR3 bases are TGTGCCATCAGTGAAGGGACAGGGGTAGGTTTGGGTGAGCAGTACTTC. Translation: CAISEGTGVGLGEQYF.

The genes are TRBV7-2 and TRBJ2-1; 7 positions match TRBD2. CDR1 is SGHTA, CDR2 FQGNSA, per germline. After removal of 5 bases from V and 4 bases from J, the junction contained 20 bases not matched to a gene. This CDR3 has 19 residues. The CDR3 here is CASSPAEVQRDASYNEQFF. The CDR3 nucleotides read TGTGCCAGCAGCCCAGCGGAGGTCCAGCGGGACGCCTCGTACAATGAGCAGTTCTTC.

The genes are TRBV4-1 and TRBJ2-3; no definite D call. CDR1 and CDR2 (germline): MGHRA, YSYEKL. CDR3 length: 15 residues. Trimming pared 4 bases from V and 4 bases from J, leaving 15 bases between. The CDR3 reads CASSPVTAFPDTQYF. The DNA for the CDR3 is TGCGCCAGCAGCCCCGTGACTGCTTTCCCAGATACGCAGTATTTT.

The chain is built from TRBV9 and TRBJ2-2; D might be TRBD2 (6 bases). The V gene's germline CDR1 is SGDLS and CDR2 YYNGEE. The CDR3 has 15 residues. V was clipped by 5 bases and J by 5 bases, with 16 bases between them. As DNA, the CDR3 is TGTGCCAGCAGTGCCCTGGGGGGATCTACCGGGGAGCTGTTTTTT. Residues: CASSALGGSTGELFF.

The chain links TRBV27 to TRBJ2-5; possible D gene TRBD2, 6 bases. The J call may be incorrect, as the DNA end agrees better with TRBJ2-7. The V gene's germline CDR1 is MNHEY and CDR2 SMNVEV (reference sequence). This CDR3 comprises 16 residues. CDR3 sequence: CASSPYQGAHGGEQYF. In DNA, the CDR3 is TGTGCCAGCAGTCCATACCAAGGGGCCCACGGGGGCGAGCAGTACTTC.

This clone is a singleton in its sample. This sequence joins TRBV28 and TRBJ2-1; D is ambiguous. Deletions cut 2 bases from V and 3 bases from J, with 8 bases between. This CDR3 is 14 amino acids long. CDR1 MDHEN and CDR2 SYDVKM come from the germline V gene. CDR3 in DNA: TGTGCCAGCAGTTTAGACGGGCGCTACAATGAGCAGTTCTTC. This encodes CASSLDGRYNEQFF.

V is TRBV2 and J is TRBJ1-2; D gene unclear. Germline CDR1 and CDR2: SNHLY and FYNNEI. The ends were cut back, 1 base at V and 4 bases at J, with 10 bases in the middle. The CDR3 sequence is 14 residues long. The CDR3 is CASSEVTDFYGYTF. The CDR3, as DNA: TGTGCCAGCAGTGAAGTGACGGACTTCTATGGCTACACCTTC.

A word on this clone: Other nucleotide sequences from this sample produce the same CDR3. The rearrangement uses TRBV27 and TRBJ2-6, with D unresolved. Trimming pared 5 bases from V and 4 bases from J, leaving 9 bases between. This CDR3 has 14 amino acids. The germline gives CDR1 MNHEY, CDR2 SMNVEV (reference sequence). CDR3 sequence: CASSPLPGANVLTF. As DNA, the CDR3 is TGTGCCAGCAGTCCCCTTCCGGGGGCCAACGTCCTGACTTTC.

The count of this clone is one. This same CDR3 is encoded by further DNA sequences in the sample. J is TRBJ2-1 and V is TRBV19; 8 bases line up with TRBD2. The CDR3 sequence is 13 residues long. V dropped 6 bases and J dropped 4; count of bases not matched to a gene: 2. CDR1 is LNHDA, CDR2 SQIVND, per germline (reference sequence). The CDR3 DNA follows: TGTGCCAGTAGGGCTAGCGGGTACAATGAGCAGTTCTTC. Its protein product is CASRASGYNEQFF.

The genes are TRBV5-1 and TRBJ2-7, with D possibly matching TRBD1 (6 bases). V was trimmed by 1 base and J by 2 bases, leaving 10 bases between them. Germline loops: CDR1 SGHRS, CDR2 YFSETQ. The CDR3 consists of 14 residues. CDR3 bases: TGCGCCAGCAGCTTGACAGGGTTAGCCTACGAGCAGTACTTC. Its translation is CASSLTGLAYEQYF.

This clone was counted only a few times. The V gene is TRBV5-1, the J gene TRBJ1-5, with a possible D match to TRBD1 (5 bases). CDR1 SGHRS and CDR2 YFSETQ come from the germline V gene. The germline V and J ends were trimmed by 7 bases and 10 bases, with 21 bases remaining between them. This CDR3 is 14 amino acids long. The CDR3 reads CASPTGTLTSPQHF. The CDR3 DNA follows: TGCGCCAGCCCGACCGGGACGTTAACTTCACCCCAGCATTTT.